These 20 T cell receptor beta chains originate from one sample sequenced in a study of cytomegalovirus exposure and HLA in healthy donors. The study ran its PCR with 60 Vbeta and 13 Jbeta primers. TCRdb's table, derived via immunoSEQ multiplex PCR, lists solely in-frame clones and lacks some. The sample lists 45,000 to 55,000 clones; about three quarters were seen once. Sequenced material: PBMCs. The receptor source for this set is a young man in good health and CMV-seropositive.

The chain is built from TRBV11-2 and TRBJ1-5; a weak D match, TRBD1 (5 bases). V was pared by 5 bases and J by 5 bases, with 10 bases between. CDR3 length: 13 amino acids. The germline gives CDR1 SGHAT, CDR2 FQNNGV. CDR3: CASSQQAYQPQHF. The CDR3 DNA sequence: TGTGCCAGCAGCCAACAGGCTTATCAGCCCCAGCATTTT.

The chain couples TRBV4-2 to TRBJ2-1; 8 bases map to TRBD2. V lost 1 base and J lost 8; bases outside the gene matches: 7. CDR3 size: 15 residues. Germline lookup yields CDR1 LGHNA and CDR2 YNFKEQ. The DNA for the CDR3 is TGTGCCAGCAGCCAAGGGTCGTCGGGAGGGGATGAGCAGTTCTTC. It translates to CASSQGSSGGDEQFF.

The J gene is TRBJ1-2, the V gene TRBV6-4, with D maybe TRBD1 (6 bases). The CDR3 sequence is 15 residues long. The V and J ends lost 2 bases and 4 bases respectively, with 14 bases between them. Germline CDR1 MRHNA, CDR2 SNTAGT. CDR3 amino acids: CASSDGAGASYGYTF. In nucleotides, the CDR3 is TGTGCCAGCAGTGACGGGGCAGGGGCAAGCTATGGCTACACCTTC.

The chain has TRBV5-1 and TRBJ2-7; 8 nucleotides match TRBD1. The germline CDR1 and CDR2 sequences are SGHRS and YFSETQ. The junction had 9 bases not matched to a gene; V was cut back by 4 bases and J by 3 bases. This CDR3 region has 15 residues. The CDR3 sequence: CASSTRDRMVYEQYF. The CDR3 nucleotides are TGCGCCAGCAGCACGCGGGACAGGATGGTCTACGAGCAGTACTTC.

The gene calls are TRBV18 and TRBJ2-1; 9 bases match TRBD2. CDR3 size: 17 residues. Germline V gene data show CDR1 as KGHSH and CDR2 as LQKENI. Trimming took 1 base from V and 5 from J; bases not matched to a gene: 9. CDR3 protein: CASSPQGVAGANNEQFF. CDR3 nucleotide sequence: TGTGCCAGCTCACCACAAGGGGTAGCGGGGGCCAACAATGAGCAGTTCTTC.

V gene TRBV18 combines with J gene TRBJ2-7; a weak D match, TRBD2 (5 bases). V gave up 6 bases and J gave up 0 bases, with 15 bases separating them. CDR1 KGHSH and CDR2 LQKENI come from the germline V gene. The CDR3 sequence is 15 residues long. CDR3 nucleotide sequence: TGTGCCAGCTCCCTGGATGAGGGTGGCTCCTACGAGCAGTACTTC. This gives the protein CASSLDEGGSYEQYF.

The rearrangement joins TRBV5-1 to TRBJ2-7; TRBD1 agrees at 9 bases. The V gene's germline CDR1 is SGHRS and CDR2 YFSETQ. V was clipped by 3 bases and J by 0 bases; unmatched bases: 1. The CDR3 has 14 amino acids. In DNA form, the CDR3 reads TGCGCCAGCAGCTGGGACAGGGCCTCCTACGAGCAGTACTTC. It translates to CASSWDRASYEQYF.

V gene TRBV10-3 combines with J gene TRBJ2-3; possible D gene TRBD2, 5 bases. The CDR3 loop spans 14 amino acids. The V end lost 0 bases, the J end lost 3 bases, and 7 bases lay between the germline ends. From germline, CDR1 is ENHRY and CDR2 SYGVKD. The CDR3 bases are TGTGCCATCAGTGAGTCGGAGGTGACAGATACGCAGTATTTT. This sequence encodes CAISESEVTDTQYF.

The chain uses TRBV27 and TRBJ1-1; 10 bases are a match to TRBD1. Germline-derived CDR1 and CDR2 are MNHEY and SMNVEV (reference sequence). The CDR3 loop spans 15 amino acids. The V and J ends lost 2 bases and 4 bases, in that order; junction bases with no gene match: 4. In DNA form, the CDR3 reads TGTGCCAGCAGTTTAGGGACAGGGGTGGGCACTGAAGCTTTCTTT. Translated: CASSLGTGVGTEAFF.

This clone was found once. The chain has TRBV13 and TRBJ2-3, with 10 bases identical to TRBD1. V trimming: 5 bases; J trimming: 5 bases; junction bases outside the gene matches: 10. Germline CDR1 is PRHDT and CDR2 is FYEKMQ (reference sequence). The length of the CDR3 is 16 residues. CDR3 protein: CASSPPGTGVGDTQYF. The DNA for the CDR3 is TGTGCCAGCAGCCCGCCCGGGACAGGGGTTGGAGATACGCAGTATTTT.

The chain joins TRBV9 to TRBJ2-3, with 10 bases that match TRBD2. The CDR3 runs to 16 residues. The germline V gene encodes CDR1 SGDLS and CDR2 YYNGEE. The junction had 11 bases not matched to a gene; V was cut back by 6 bases and J by 4 bases. Written as DNA, the CDR3 is TGTGCCAGCATGCCGGGGAGCGGGGGGGCCGCAGATACGCAGTATTTT. It codes for CASMPGSGGAADTQYF.

This clone has only a few counts. The genes are TRBV6-4 and TRBJ2-2, with a weak D call TRBD1 (6 bases). The CDR3 consists of 15 residues. Trimming removed 0 bases from V and 5 bases from J, with 10 bases in between. Per the germline V gene, CDR1 is MRHNA and CDR2 is SNTAGT. CDR3 nucleotide sequence: TGTGCCAGCAGTGACTCCCACAGGGAAACCGGGGAGCTGTTTTTT. Protein: CASSDSHRETGELFF.

The count of this clone is one. J is TRBJ2-5 and V is TRBV7-3; D might be TRBD2 (6 bases). CDR3 length: 15 amino acids. V was shortened by 5 bases and J by 4 bases, with 17 bases between the two germline ends. Germline CDR1 and CDR2: SGHTA and FQGTGA. The CDR3 bases are TGTGCCAGCAGCACCGGAGGGTTGGGTGTAGAGACCCAGTACTTC. Its translation: CASSTGGLGVETQYF.

The genes are TRBV7-3 and TRBJ1-2, with TRBD1 identical over 8 bases. CDR1 is SGHTA, CDR2 FQGTGA, per germline. There are 13 residues in the CDR3. V trimming: 6 bases; J trimming: 8 bases; junction bases outside the gene matches: 8. The CDR3 DNA follows: TGTGCCAGCAGTTCTGCAGGGGGCCTAGGCTACACCTTC. This sequence encodes CASSSAGGLGYTF. The full variable domain, in which reference TRBV7-3 and TRBJ1-2 provide the parts outside the CDR3, is GAGVSQTPSNKVTEKGKYVELRCDPISGHTALYWYRQSLGQGPEFLIYFQGTGAADDSGLPNDRFFAVRPEGSVSTLKIQRTERGDSAVYLCASSSAGGLGYTFGSGTRLTVV.

The V gene is TRBV10-3, the J gene TRBJ2-5, with a possible D match to TRBD2 (7 bases). CDR3 length: 14 residues. The germline V gene encodes CDR1 ENHRY and CDR2 SYGVKD. Trimming stripped 10 bases from V and 4 bases from J, with 19 bases between. The CDR3 DNA reads TGTGCCAACGCCCCCGGGGGCGGGAGAGAGACCCAGTACTTC. Residues: CANAPGGGRETQYF.

V gene TRBV7-2 combines with J gene TRBJ2-1, with D perhaps matching TRBD2 (5 bases). CDR3 size: 18 residues. From germline, CDR1 is SGHTA and CDR2 FQGNSA. Trimming cost V 1 base and J 4 bases, with 20 bases left between them. CDR3: CASSLDGLGSGHYNEQFF. CDR3 coding DNA: TGTGCCAGCAGCTTAGACGGCCTGGGGAGCGGTCATTACAATGAGCAGTTCTTC.

The chain employs TRBV29-1 and TRBJ2-2, with a possible D match to TRBD1 (5 bases). V lost 5 bases, J lost 1 base, and 11 bases lay in between. The germline CDR1 and CDR2 sequences are SQVTM and ANQGSEA. The CDR3 length is 14 residues. CDR3 coding DNA: TGCAGCGTTCGCCTGGGGCGGAACACCGGGGAGCTGTTTTTT. This codes for CSVRLGRNTGELFF.

This rearrangement joins TRBV28 to TRBJ2-5, with 9 bases matching TRBD2. V trimming: 5 bases; J trimming: 2 bases; junction bases outside the gene matches: 6. CDR3 length: 15 residues. CDR1 and CDR2 (germline): MDHEN, SYDVKM. The CDR3 sequence is CASSHSGGRQETQYF. CDR3 sequence (DNA): TGTGCCAGCAGTCATAGCGGGGGACGACAAGAGACCCAGTACTTC.

In its sample, this clone was seen a few times. The chain joins TRBV5-1 to TRBJ1-1; possible D gene TRBD1, 6 bases. This CDR3 contains 16 residues. The germline V gene has CDR1 SGHRS and CDR2 YFSETQ. V shed 0 bases and J shed 0 bases, with 12 bases lying between them. The CDR3 nucleotides are TGCGCCAGCAGCTTGGGACACAGGGACCTGAACACTGAAGCTTTCTTT. Its protein is CASSLGHRDLNTEAFF.

This chain uses TRBV5-1 with TRBJ2-7, with D possibly matching TRBD1 (6 bases). Trimming took off 4 bases at V and 2 bases at J, with 31 bases between the two ends. CDR3 length equals 20 residues. From germline, CDR1 is SGHRS and CDR2 YFSETQ. As DNA, the CDR3 is TGCGCCAGCAGCCCGGCAGGACAATTAGTCGGTTTACAGGGCGCCTACGAGCAGTACTTC. Translating it yields CASSPAGQLVGLQGAYEQYF. Based on the CDR3 plus reference TRBV5-1 and TRBJ2-7, the full variable domain is KAGVTQTPRYLIKTRGQQVTLSCSPISGHRSVSWYQQTPGQGLQFLFEYFSETQRNKGNFPGRFSGRQFSNSRSEMNVSTLELGDSALYLCASSPAGQLVGLQGAYEQYFGPGTRLTVT.